These 8 T cell receptor beta chains came from one sample sequenced in a study of primary melanoma T cells and metastatic recurrence (dated by TCRdb to about 2020). Libraries were made using the immunoSEQ multiplex PCR assay. The table comes from immuneACCESS by way of TCRdb, which keeps in-frame sequences with V and J called. Part of the clones is missing from these tables; in studies checked, under half for an unresolved V gene and the rest for unknown reasons. The sample table contains approximately 350 clones; only one count was recorded for roughly two thirds of them. The top ten clonotypes cover over 7.5% of the sample. Material for sequencing was melanoma tumor tissue. These receptors all come from a human donor with melanoma.

The rearrangement links TRBV6-8 to TRBJ1-2, with 11 bases fitting TRBD1. J was trimmed by 5 bases and V by 10 bases; bases with no gene match: 9. CDR1 and CDR2 from the germline V gene are MNHGY and SAAAGT. The CDR3 runs 14 residues. CDR3 in amino acids: CATRTGGAGYGYTF. The CDR3 DNA reads TGTGCCACCAGGACAGGGGGCGCGGGGTATGGCTACACCTTC.

A few counts support this clone. The V and J genes are TRBV19 and TRBJ1-2; D remains unclear. The V end lost 5 bases, the J end lost 4 bases, and 5 bases lay between the germline ends. This CDR3 contains 11 residues. Germline CDR1 LNHDA, CDR2 SQIVND (reference sequence). CDR3 loop: CASSSTYGYTF. Here the CDR3 DNA reads TGTGCCAGTAGTTCGACCTATGGCTACACCTTC.

V and J are TRBV28 and TRBJ1-2, with 7 bases matching TRBD1. There are 15 residues in the CDR3. Germline V gives CDR1 MDHEN, CDR2 SYDVKM. The ends lost 3 bases at V and 2 bases at J; junction bases unmatched: 6. The CDR3 nucleotides read TGTGCCAGCAGTTTGCCTCTGACAGGGAACTATGGCTACACCTTC. Its protein product is CASSLPLTGNYGYTF.

The genes are TRBV23-1 and TRBJ1-2, with TRBD1 matching over 8 bases. TRBV23-1 is treated as an ORF (open reading frame) with a function not yet certain. V trimming: 6 bases; J trimming: 4 bases; junction bases outside the gene matches: 7. CDR3 length equals 14 residues. Here the CDR3 DNA reads TGCGCCAGCAGCCATCAGACAGGGGCCTATGGCTACACCTTC. Its protein is CASSHQTGAYGYTF.

The chain is built from TRBV28 and TRBJ2-7; 7 bases align to TRBD2. The V gene end was trimmed by 2 bases and the J gene end by 1 base; junction bases not matched to a gene: 8. CDR1 is MDHEN, CDR2 SYDVKM, per germline. There are 16 residues in the CDR3. This CDR3 reads CASSLMGRGSSYEQYF. DNA of the CDR3: TGTGCCAGCAGTTTAATGGGGAGGGGTTCGTCCTACGAGCAGTACTTC.

CDR3 in DNA: TGTGCCACTACGACCCAGCTCACAGATACGCAGTATTTT. Protein: CATTTQLTDTQYF. The rearrangement joins TRBV6-8 to TRBJ2-3, with unresolved D. The CDR3 is made up of 13 amino acids. Germline values: CDR1 MNHGY, CDR2 SAAAGT. Between the trimmed V and J ends, which lost 10 bases and 2 bases, there was a span of 13 bases.

Notes on this clone: One junction end disagrees with the germline gene, perhaps due to a read error. The chain combines TRBV6-8 with TRBJ1-1; D is uncertain. In germline, CDR1 is MNHGY, CDR2 SAAAGT. This CDR3 is built from 12 residues. CDR3 residues: CASSYGLTVPFF. Here the CDR3 DNA reads TGTGCCAGCAGCTACGGACTAACGGTACCCTTTTTT.

CDR3 nucleotides: TGTGCCAGCAGTTTTAAGGTTGGGCTAGCGGGAGTTTACGAGCAGTACTTC. Its translation is CASSFKVGLAGVYEQYF. The gene calls are TRBV28 and TRBJ2-7, with 10 nucleotides matching TRBD2. The CDR3 consists of 17 residues. V lost 3 bases, J lost 4 bases, and 12 bases stayed unmatched. CDR1 is MDHEN and CDR2 is SYDVKM in the germline V gene. Filled out from reference TRBV28 and TRBJ2-7, the complete variable domain reads DVKVTQSSRYLVKRTGEKVFLECVQDMDHENMFWYRQDPGLGLRLIYFSYDVKMKEKGDIPEGYSVSREKKERFSLILESASTNQTSMYLCASSFKVGLAGVYEQYFGPGTRLTVT.